The 14 T cell receptor beta chains below were found in one sample sequenced in a study of CD8+CD57+ T cells in acquired aplastic anemia. Researchers used genomic DNA as the template to profile TCR beta VDJ and CDR3. TCRdb re-called the reads with MiXCR, one entry per CDR3 protein. Among approximately 380,000 distinct CDR3 sequences listed, about 70% were seen once. Input material: sorted CD4+, CD8+, or CD8+CD57+ T cells (not recorded which) from PBMCs. All receptors come from a human donor in good health, serving as a control.

This clonotype was detected ten times or more. J is TRBJ1-5 and V is TRBV19, with TRBD1 identical over 7 bases. Losses at the gene ends were 6 bases for V and 0 bases for J; bases not matched to a gene: 14. Germline values: CDR1 LNHDA, CDR2 SQIVND (reference sequence). The CDR3 is 18 residues long. As DNA, the CDR3 is TGTGCCAGTAGGCCGACAGGGTCCCTCGTTTATAGCAATCAGCCCCAGCATTTT. Protein: CASRPTGSLVYSNQPQHF.

The genes are TRBV5-4 and TRBJ1-5; 7 positions match TRBD1. The J segment lost 7 bases and the V segment lost 0 bases, leaving 7 bases of the junction unmatched. CDR3 length: 15 residues. CDR1 SGHNT and CDR2 YYREEE come from the germline V gene (reference sequence). The CDR3 loop is CASSLVGQAGQPQHF. The CDR3 nucleotides are TGTGCCAGCAGCTTGGTTGGACAGGCTGGGCAGCCCCAGCATTTT.

This sequence joins TRBV20-1 and TRBJ2-7, with D uncertain. Germline V gene sequence: CDR1 DFQATT, CDR2 SNEGSKA (reference sequence). The CDR3 is 13 amino acids. The CDR3 DNA is TGCAGCGTCGCTAGGCTGGGTAGCCCGGAGCAGTACTTC. Protein sequence: CSVARLGSPEQYF.

The chain uses TRBV5-5 and TRBJ2-5, with D perhaps TRBD2 (7 bases). Deletions cut 3 bases from V and 1 base from J, with 13 bases between. The CDR3 covers 15 residues. Germline CDR1 reads SGHKS; CDR2 reads YYEKEE (reference sequence). CDR3 loop: CASSSRGGFQETQYF. Here the CDR3 DNA reads TGTGCCAGCAGCTCGAGGGGGGGCTTCCAAGAGACCCAGTACTTC.

This clonotype was found a few times. CDR3 residues: CASSLSQGGYEQYF. DNA for the CDR3: TGCGCCAGCAGCTTGAGTCAGGGTGGCTACGAGCAGTACTTC. This rearrangement joins TRBV5-1 to TRBJ2-7, with a tentative D call TRBD1 (5 bases). The germline V and J ends were trimmed by 1 base and 3 bases, with 11 bases remaining between them. CDR1 is SGHRS and CDR2 is YFSETQ in the germline V gene. The CDR3 spans 14 residues.

This clonotype came up once. The chain links TRBV7-2 to TRBJ1-2, with TRBD1 identical over 9 bases. The V and J ends lost 7 bases and 6 bases, in that order; junction bases with no gene match: 9. Germline CDR1 reads SGHTA; CDR2 reads FQGNSA. This CDR3 has 14 amino acids. CDR3 DNA sequence: TGTGCCAGCACCCCGGGACAGGGCATTCATGGCTACACCTTC. It codes for CASTPGQGIHGYTF.

This chain joins TRBV9 and TRBJ1-1; possibly TRBD1 for D (6 bases). Germline V gives CDR1 SGDLS, CDR2 YYNGEE. The CDR3 runs to 16 residues. V was trimmed by 1 base and J by 8 bases, leaving 21 bases between them. CDR3 in DNA: TGTGCCAGCAGCGTACCCTTCAGCAGGGACACCCAAGAAGCTTTCTTT. Amino acids: CASSVPFSRDTQEAFF. Full variable domain (remainder filled in from reference TRBV9 and TRBJ1-1): DSGVTQTPKHLITATGQRVTLRCSPRSGDLSVYWYQQSLDQGLQFLIQYYNGEERAKGNILERFSAQQFPDLHSELNLSSLELGDSALYFCASSVPFSRDTQEAFFGQGTRLTVV.

As for this clonotype: One end of the junction does not line up with germline, which may come from a read error. This sequence joins TRBV7-3 and TRBJ1-2, with TRBD1 as a possible D gene (5 bases). CDR1 is SGHTA and CDR2 is FQGTGA in the germline V gene. This CDR3 region has 13 residues. This CDR3 reads CASSRTSGGARAF. The DNA of the CDR3 is TGCGCCAGCAGCCGAACTAGCGGGGGTGCGCGAGCCTTT.

J is TRBJ1-2 and V is TRBV5-1, with 9 nucleotides matching TRBD1. Unmatched junction bases numbered 6, after V lost 4 bases and J lost 2 bases. Germline assignment: CDR1 SGHRS and CDR2 YFSETQ. There are 15 residues in the CDR3. The CDR3 reads CASSTEQGANYGYTF. The CDR3 DNA is TGCGCCAGCAGCACGGAACAGGGGGCGAACTATGGCTACACCTTC. The whole variable domain, filled in from reference TRBV5-1 and TRBJ1-2, reads KAGVTQTPRYLIKTRGQQVTLSCSPISGHRSVSWYQQTPGQGLQFLFEYFSETQRNKGNFPGRFSGRQFSNSRSEMNVSTLELGDSALYLCASSTEQGANYGYTFGSGTRLTVV.

The gene calls are TRBV25-1 and TRBJ2-1; 7 positions agree with TRBD2. The ends lost 3 bases at V and 0 bases at J; junction bases unmatched: 2. The CDR3 contains 15 residues. Germline V lookup: CDR1 MGHDK, CDR2 SYGVNS. CDR3 sequence (DNA): TGTGCCAGCAGTGAGAGCGGGATCTCCTACAATGAGCAGTTCTTC. It yields the protein CASSESGISYNEQFF.

As regards this clonotype: At one end the junction does not follow the germline gene, possibly because of a read error. V gene TRBV7-2 combines with J gene TRBJ1-1, with D possibly being TRBD1 (5 bases). Per germline, CDR1 SGHTA and CDR2 FQGNSA. There are 14 residues in the CDR3. The CDR3 DNA is TGCGCCAGCAGCGGGCTTCCAGGGAATACTGAAGCTTTCTTT. Its protein is CASSGLPGNTEAFF.

This rearrangement joins TRBV5-1 to TRBJ2-7; maybe TRBD1 (6 bases). The germline gives CDR1 SGHRS, CDR2 YFSETQ. This CDR3 region has 15 residues. V lost 0 bases to trimming and J lost 3 bases, with 13 bases between them. The CDR3 loop reads CASSLGTTGRYEQYF. The CDR3 nucleotides read TGCGCCAGCAGCTTGGGCACGACAGGTCGCTACGAGCAGTACTTC.

As regards this clonotype: A much larger clone differs from this one at a single base, so this may be a read error. V usage is TRBV11-1 and J usage is TRBJ2-4; D remains ambiguous. This CDR3 is 13 amino acids long. In germline, CDR1 is SGHAT, CDR2 FQDESV (reference sequence). With 8 bases removed from V and 0 bases from J, the gap between germline ends came to 8 bases. The CDR3 loop reads CASAPGAKNIQYF. Written as DNA, the CDR3 is TGTGCCAGCGCCCCAGGAGCCAAAAACATTCAGTACTTC.

Note on this clonotype: At one boundary the junction diverges from the germline segment, which might be a read error. The chain couples TRBV5-1 to TRBJ2-1; D is uncertain. With the DNA end fitting TRBJ2-7 better, the J assignment may be wrong. This CDR3 contains 11 residues. CDR1 and CDR2 from the germline V gene are SGHRS and YFSETQ. CDR3 sequence: CASSLWNEQYF. The CDR3 bases are TGTGCCAGCAGCCTTTGGAATGAGCAGTACTTC.